This T cell receptor (beta chain) was profiled in a study of T cell repertoires in cytomegalovirus infection. Turning to the study itself: From public TCR beta signatures came an indication of both CMV infection and matching HLA type.

This clonotype was seen many times. V was pared by 0 bases and J by 2 bases, with 7 bases between. This CDR3 region has 15 residues. Germline CDR1 MDHEN, CDR2 SYDVKM. TCRdb re-called the reads with MiXCR, one entry per CDR3 protein. Of some 180,000 distinct CDR3 sequences in the sample, less than 9.5% were seen once. The genes are TRBV28 and TRBJ2-2; D unresolved. This sequence was found in a human donor in good health (CMV status not recorded). Some clones in this sample may be carry-over from other donors' samples. Specimen: PBMCs. The CDR3 spells CASSLWTTNTGELFF. The CDR3 coding sequence is TGTGCCAGCAGTTTATGGACAACTAACACCGGGGAGCTGTTTTTT.